A single sample gave rise to the 24 T cell receptor beta chains below, sequenced in a study of radiotherapy plus CTLA-4 blockade in lung cancer (dated by TCRdb to 2017 to 2018). Library method: the immunoSEQ multiplex PCR assay. In TCRdb, the immuneACCESS table is reduced to in-frame sequences with V and J assigned. These tables do not hold every clone; where another copy was compared, an unresolved V gene accounts for under half, and the others remain unexplained. The sample data list tens of thousands of clones, and around 78% of these were observed just once. The top ten clonotypes cover under 4.5% of the sample. The input for sequencing was peripheral blood, taken from a patient treated with radiotherapy plus ipilimumab. These receptors originate from a human donor with non-small cell lung cancer who had a partial response to radiotherapy plus ipilimumab. Some clones in this sample may be carry-over from other donors' samples.

The V call is TRBV6-4, the J call TRBJ1-5; 7 bases fit TRBD1. CDR1 is MRHNA and CDR2 is SNTAGT in the germline V gene. After removal of 6 bases from V and 7 bases from J, the junction contained 3 bases not matched to a gene. This CDR3 spans 12 amino acids. The CDR3 reads CASSTGVQPQHF. The CDR3 DNA reads TGTGCCAGCAGCACAGGGGTCCAGCCCCAGCATTTT.

This clone was seen a few times. The genes are TRBV7-2 and TRBJ1-2, with D perhaps matching TRBD1 (5 bases). V lost 1 base to trimming and J lost 4 bases, with 7 bases between them. CDR1 SGHTA and CDR2 FQGNSA come from the germline V gene. The CDR3 totals 13 residues. The CDR3 reads CASSLVQGYGYTF. In DNA, the CDR3 is TGTGCCAGCAGCTTAGTTCAGGGCTATGGCTACACCTTC.

V and J are TRBV6-6 and TRBJ1-3; D ambiguous. The better agreement between TRBJ2-2 and the DNA end casts doubt on the J call. Germline CDR1 reads MNHNY; CDR2 reads SVGAGI (reference sequence). There are 16 residues in the CDR3. The CDR3 DNA follows: TGTGCCAGCAGTTACGGGGTCACATCGAACACCGGGGAGCTGTTTTTT. This translates into CASSYGVTSNTGELFF.

The CDR3: CASTKTLRDGYTF. The CDR3 DNA follows: TGTGCCAGCACGAAAACCCTGAGGGATGGCTACACCTTC. The rearrangement links TRBV7-9 to TRBJ1-2; D unclear. The germline CDR1 and CDR2 sequences are SEHNR and FQNEAQ (reference sequence). Trimming cost V 7 bases and J 6 bases, with 15 bases left between them. There are 13 residues in the CDR3.

CDR3 region: CASSFRGRVNSPLHF. The CDR3 coding sequence is TGTGCCAGCAGTTTTAGGGGGCGGGTGAATTCACCCCTCCACTTT. This chain links TRBV28 with TRBJ1-6; 7 nucleotides match TRBD1. This CDR3 contains 15 residues. Germline CDR1 MDHEN, CDR2 SYDVKM. J lost 7 bases, V lost 3 bases, and 6 bases had no gene match.

This chain links TRBV7-9 with TRBJ1-5; 7 positions match TRBD1. The CDR3 extends over 15 amino acids. Trimming took 3 bases from V and 9 from J; bases not matched to a gene: 11. Germline CDR1 is SEHNR and CDR2 is FQNEAQ (reference sequence). Written as DNA, the CDR3 is TGTGCCAGCAGCTTTGCAGACAGGGCCAAATGGCCCCAGCATTTT. Translating gives CASSFADRAKWPQHF.

The rearrangement uses TRBV6-5 and TRBJ2-7, with 8 bases lining up with TRBD1. The CDR3 loop spans 14 amino acids. The ends lost 5 bases at V and 3 bases at J; junction bases unmatched: 6. Germline lookup yields CDR1 MNHEY and CDR2 SVGAGI. The CDR3 nucleotides read TGTGCCAGCAGTATGGACAGGGCACACTACGAGCAGTACTTC. Protein sequence: CASSMDRAHYEQYF.

J is TRBJ2-5 and V is TRBV5-1, with 7 bases matching TRBD1. This CDR3 spans 12 amino acids. Trimming cost V 5 bases and J 4 bases; bases outside gene matches: 2. Looked up from germline, CDR1 is SGHRS and CDR2 is YFSETQ. CDR3 residues: CASRRTGETQYF. CDR3 DNA sequence: TGCGCCAGCAGGAGGACAGGAGAGACCCAGTACTTC.

The chain is built from TRBV15 and TRBJ2-1; 9 bases fit TRBD1. This CDR3 is 18 amino acids long. The trim removed 0 bases at V and 4 bases at J, leaving 10 bases unmatched. Germline assignment: CDR1 LNHNV and CDR2 YYDKDF (reference sequence). CDR3 bases: TGTGCCACCAGCAGAGAAATCCCGTATGGACAGGGGTACAATGAGCAGTTCTTC. This gives the protein CATSREIPYGQGYNEQFF. The full variable domain, in which reference TRBV15 and TRBJ2-1 provide the parts outside the CDR3, is DAMVIQNPRYQVTQFGKPVTLSCSQTLNHNVMYWYQQKSSQAPKLLFHYYDKDFNNEADTPDNFQSRRPNTSFCFLDIRSPGLGDTAMYLCATSREIPYGQGYNEQFFGPGTRLTVL.

The chain is built from TRBV7-9 and TRBJ1-4, with TRBD1 identical over 8 bases. The V segment lost 1 base and the J segment 5 bases; nucleotides outside the gene matches: 3. The CDR3 length is 15 residues. The germline gives CDR1 SEHNR, CDR2 FQNEAQ (reference sequence). The chain's CDR3 is CASSLGGQENEKLFF. CDR3 coding DNA: TGTGCCAGCAGCTTAGGGGGACAGGAAAATGAAAAACTGTTTTTT.

The genes are TRBV5-1 and TRBJ2-1; D gene ambiguous. V lost 4 bases and J 7 bases, leaving 9 bases between the germline ends. Germline CDR1 reads SGHRS; CDR2 reads YFSETQ. The CDR3 is 12 residues long. The CDR3 nucleotides read TGCGCCAGCAGCCAAACTATAAATGAGCAGTTCTTC. Its protein product is CASSQTINEQFF.

Regarding this clone: At one end, the junction sequence differs from germline, possibly due to a read error. Other DNA sequences in the sample encode the same CDR3. The chain combines TRBV9 with TRBJ1-3; D is uncertain. This CDR3 region has 15 residues. Germline CDR1 and CDR2: SGDLS and YYNGEE. CDR3 nucleotide sequence: TGTGCCAGCAGCGGCGGGCCGAGCTCTGGGAACACCATATATTTT. Translation: CASSGGPSSGNTIYF.

The chain links TRBV18 to TRBJ2-7, with 7 bases matching TRBD2. Losses at the gene ends were 3 bases for V and 4 bases for J; bases not matched to a gene: 3. The CDR3 covers 13 residues. Germline values: CDR1 KGHSH, CDR2 LQKENI. CDR3 region: CASSPAGGYEQYF. The CDR3 region has the DNA TGTGCCAGCTCACCGGCCGGGGGGTACGAGCAGTACTTC. The variable domain in full, with the rest retrieved from reference TRBV18 and TRBJ2-7, is NAGVMQNPRHLVRRRGQEARLRCSPMKGHSHVYWYRQLPEEGLKFMVYLQKENIIDESGMPKERFSAEFPKEGPSILRIQQVVRGDSAAYFCASSPAGGYEQYFGPGTRLTVT.

This chain joins TRBV6-1 and TRBJ1-5; tentative D call: TRBD1 (5 bases). Germline-derived CDR1 and CDR2 are MNHNS and SASEGT. V dropped 8 bases and J dropped 3 bases, with 14 bases sitting between them. This CDR3 region has 14 residues. DNA of the CDR3: TGTGCCAGCGTCACCCGGGGGAACAATCAGCCCCAGCATTTT. It codes for CASVTRGNNQPQHF.

The J gene is TRBJ2-2, the V gene TRBV5-1; 8 nucleotides align to TRBD1. The CDR3 has 16 amino acids. Looked up from germline, CDR1 is SGHRS and CDR2 is YFSETQ. Trimming cost V 0 bases and J 1 base; bases outside gene matches: 2. DNA for the CDR3: TGCGCCAGCAGCTTGGATGGACAGGGGAACACCGGGGAGCTGTTTTTT. It encodes CASSLDGQGNTGELFF.

V usage is TRBV6-6 and J usage is TRBJ2-7; TRBD1 matches 7 bases. J lost 4 bases, V lost 4 bases, and 7 bases had no gene match. Germline-derived CDR1 and CDR2 are MNHNY and SVGAGI (reference sequence). The CDR3 is 14 amino acids. The DNA for the CDR3 is TGTGCCAGCAGTTCCAAGGGGGCGCGATACGAGCAGTACTTC. Translating it yields CASSSKGARYEQYF.

The genes are TRBV7-9 and TRBJ1-6, with 8 bases lining up with TRBD1. V trimming: 5 bases; J trimming: 13 bases; junction bases outside the gene matches: 13. The CDR3 has 15 residues. Germline V lookup: CDR1 SEHNR, CDR2 FQNEAQ (reference sequence). The CDR3 nucleotides are TGTGCCAGCAGCGCCTCCGAGACAGGGGTTAGGCCCCTCCACTTT. It is translated as CASSASETGVRPLHF.

This clone was recorded once. The rearrangement joins TRBV15 to TRBJ1-6, with D uncertain. The ends were cut back, 3 bases at V and 10 bases at J, with 16 bases in the middle. Germline CDR1 and CDR2: LNHNV and YYDKDF (reference sequence). The CDR3 is 15 amino acids. For the CDR3, the DNA is TGTGCCACCAGCAGGGATAGTTCGGGTGGGTCACCCCTCCACTTT. Its translation is CATSRDSSGGSPLHF.

The rearrangement links TRBV14 to TRBJ2-5; 10 bases align to TRBD1. Germline-derived CDR1 and CDR2 are SGHDN and FVKESK. The V and J ends lost 2 bases and 2 bases, in that order; junction bases with no gene match: 2. The CDR3 runs 15 residues. Here the CDR3 reads CASSQWTGGQETQYF. The CDR3 DNA reads as TGTGCCAGCAGCCAATGGACAGGGGGTCAAGAGACCCAGTACTTC.

V usage is TRBV6-6 and J usage is TRBJ1-5, with D unresolved. CDR3 length equals 12 residues. V was pared by 2 bases and J by 5 bases, with 4 bases between. Germline-derived CDR1 and CDR2 are MNHNY and SVGAGI (reference sequence). CDR3 amino acids: CASSYPDQPQHF. CDR3 in DNA: TGTGCCAGCAGTTACCCTGATCAGCCCCAGCATTTT.

The genes are TRBV7-2 and TRBJ1-1; D perhaps matches TRBD1 (5 bases). This CDR3 region has 15 residues. V was trimmed by 3 bases and J by 5 bases, leaving 16 bases between them. Germline CDR1 SGHTA, CDR2 FQGNSA. The CDR3 nucleotides are TGTGCCAGCAGCTTGGATTTTCAGGGTGGGACTGAAGCTTTCTTT. Encoded protein: CASSLDFQGGTEAFF.

The CDR3 DNA reads as TGTGCCAGCAGTAGAGGCGGGACGGGTAATGAAAAACTGTTTTTT. This encodes CASSRGGTGNEKLFF. The V gene is TRBV27, the J gene TRBJ1-4; maybe TRBD1 (5 bases). V lost 5 bases, J lost 4 bases, and 14 bases lay in between. The germline CDR1 and CDR2 sequences are MNHEY and SMNVEV (reference sequence). CDR3 length equals 15 residues.

This chain joins TRBV19 and TRBJ1-5; TRBD1 matches at 7 bases. This CDR3 contains 16 residues. J was trimmed by 0 bases and V by 5 bases; bases with no gene match: 7. Germline lookup yields CDR1 LNHDA and CDR2 SQIVND (reference sequence). Here the CDR3 DNA reads TGTGCCAGTAGTGCCTCACAGGGGTATAGCAATCAGCCCCAGCATTTT. Translated, it gives CASSASQGYSNQPQHF.

This chain links TRBV28 with TRBJ2-1; 8 nucleotides agree with TRBD2. The length of the CDR3 is 18 residues. The V segment lost 4 bases and the J segment 9 bases; nucleotides outside the gene matches: 20. Germline V CDR1 and CDR2: MDHEN, SYDVKM. CDR3 sequence (DNA): TGTGCCAGCAGTTGGGGGGGGCGGGGCGGGAGGAAGACGGGTGAGCAGTTCTTC. Translation gives CASSWGGRGGRKTGEQFF.